Described below is a single T cell receptor (beta chain) sequence and its context. The target antigen is unknown. The data derive from a study of blood T cells in healthy people across ages. Using a J-beta primer mix together with a sample-barcoded 5' primer, a second PCR was run for roughly 6 to 12 cycles. A template-switch adaptor that had 12 random nucleotides put a tag on each cDNA molecule. In TCRdb, the 5' RACE reads were re-called with MiXCR into one record per CDR3 protein. The repertoire consists of over 950,000 distinct CDR3 sequences, with roughly two fifths occurring once and the leading ten covering approximately 14%. Looked up from germline, CDR1 is DFQATT and CDR2 is SNEGSKA (reference sequence). The CDR3 length is 13 residues. Trimming stripped 2 bases from V and 5 bases from J, with 9 bases between. General study findings and limits: A roughly linear age-dependent decrease characterized TCR beta diversity per million T cells.

The sequencing sample was made of blood. The source is a man aged 18 to 30 in good health. V is TRBV20-1 and J is TRBJ1-4; D is possibly TRBD1 (5 bases). CDR3 region: CSARRTLNEKLFF. The CDR3 DNA follows: TGCAGTGCTAGACGGACATTAAATGAAAAACTGTTTTTT.